This T cell receptor beta chain was obtained from a study of early T cells in non-severe SARS-CoV-2 infection. Trimming removed 0 bases from V and 3 bases from J; junction bases left unmatched: 7. This CDR3 has 17 residues. CDR1 is SGDLS and CDR2 is YYNGEE in the germline V gene. TCRdb analysed the 5' RACE reads with MiXCR anew, one entry per CDR3 protein. Of approximately 50,000 distinct CDR3 sequences in the sample, about a tenth were seen once. This clonotype was seen at least ten times. V and J are TRBV9 and TRBJ2-3; 10 nucleotides line up with TRBD2. This sequence was found in an adult who was a healthcare worker with PCR-confirmed SARS-CoV-2 infection or an uninfected control (not recorded which). What was sequenced was whole blood. The CDR3 DNA follows: TGTGCCAGCAGCGTAGTAGACCTAGCGGGAGTGACAGATACGCAGTATTTT. It encodes CASSVVDLAGVTDTQYF.